A single sample gave rise to the 3 T cell receptor beta chains below, sequenced in a study of cytomegalovirus exposure and HLA in healthy donors. PCR used 60 Vbeta primers and 13 Jbeta primers. Profiling relied on immunoSEQ multiplex PCR, and the TCRdb table lists in-frame clones only, not all of them. The sample totals roughly 41,000 clones. The sequenced sample was PBMCs. These receptors were taken from a woman aged 40 to 55 in good health and CMV-seronegative.

This chain connects TRBV4-3 to TRBJ2-7; 11 bases map to TRBD2. V lost 4 bases and J lost 2; bases outside the gene matches: 4. CDR1 is LGHNA, CDR2 YSLEER, per germline. There are 15 residues in the CDR3. CDR3 residues: CASSLGTSGTYEQYF. In DNA, the CDR3 is TGCGCCAGCAGCCTTGGGACTAGCGGAACCTACGAGCAGTACTTC.

The chain combines TRBV5-6 with TRBJ1-2; the D is unclear. CDR3 size: 14 residues. Germline CDR1 and CDR2: SGHDT and YYEEEE. Trimming removed 6 bases at V and 2 bases at J, with 14 bases between. As DNA, the CDR3 is TGTGCCAGCAACCGAGTGGCGGGGAACTATGGCTACACCTTC. It encodes CASNRVAGNYGYTF.

The rearrangement uses TRBV28 and TRBJ1-2, with TRBD1 identical over 7 bases. V lost 5 bases to trimming and J lost 8 bases; unmatched junction nucleotides: 8. Germline CDR1 reads MDHEN; CDR2 reads SYDVKM. This CDR3 comprises 13 residues. The CDR3 sequence is CASSPDRLKGYTF. The CDR3 DNA reads as TGTGCCAGCAGTCCGGACAGGCTTAAGGGCTACACCTTC.